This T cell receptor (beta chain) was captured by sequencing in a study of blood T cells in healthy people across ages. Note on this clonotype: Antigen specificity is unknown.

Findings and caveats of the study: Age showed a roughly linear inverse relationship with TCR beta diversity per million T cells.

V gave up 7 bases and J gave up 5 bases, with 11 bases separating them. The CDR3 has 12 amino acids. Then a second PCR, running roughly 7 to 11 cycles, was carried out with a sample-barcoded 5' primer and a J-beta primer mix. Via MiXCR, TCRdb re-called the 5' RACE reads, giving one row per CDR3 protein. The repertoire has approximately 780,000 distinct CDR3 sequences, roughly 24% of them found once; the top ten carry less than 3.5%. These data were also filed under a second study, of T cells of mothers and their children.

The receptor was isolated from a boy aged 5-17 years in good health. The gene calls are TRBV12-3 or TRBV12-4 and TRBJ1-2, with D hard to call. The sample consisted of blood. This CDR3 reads CASTLGSYGYTF. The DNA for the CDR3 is TGTGCCAGCACCCTTGGGAGTTATGGCTACACCTTC.